This T cell receptor beta chain is drawn from a study of T cell responses to AZD1222 COVID-19 vaccine (dated by TCRdb to about 2021). About the full investigation: AZD1222 recipients with second doses at about 4 weeks or about 12 weeks were pooled, because spike-specific TCR depth and breadth did not differ between schedules. TCR sequencing covered fewer than 250 trial participants: 200 to 220 given two doses of AZD1222 and about 26 given two doses of MenACWY control vaccine. Enrollment into the trials was organized by age into subgroups of 18-55, 56-69 and 70-plus years, and those subgroups contained approximately 150, 30 and 60 TCR-sequenced participants, respectively. Summary of the overall study and its limitations: Only six AZD1222 recipients were SARS-CoV-2 seropositive at baseline, limiting conclusions about previously exposed vaccinees. CD4 TCRs associated with the vaccine covered the entire spike protein, and the dominant responses were in regions 160-218 and 743-854. In the small 56-69-year group, the increase in depth fell short of significance, most likely because of low power. Spike-specific TCR breadth and depth rose significantly after two AZD1222 doses compared with day 0 and with MenACWY recipients. No day 14 peak-response samples were available, so repertoires were characterized only after the peak T cell response. Epitopes outside the regions mutated in the B.1.351 and B.1.1.7 variants were reportedly recognized by nearly half of the unique spike-specific TCRs. Most participants were white British and females outnumbered males, and the authors suggested that clonal diversity may have been underestimated.

The germline V gene encodes CDR1 MNHEY and CDR2 SVGAGI. Measured from the cysteine to the phenylalanine, the CDR3 is 13 residues long. Only the CDR3 DNA is retained, 39 bases long and in frame from the first base. V was cut back by 6 bases and J by 3 bases, leaving a gap of 10 bases between them. Note on this clone: No antigen is known for it. No base qualities exist here, and no much larger clone lies one base off it.

The time point tag for this specimen amounts to: baseline before first vaccination. The vaccinee samples were drawn from two UK trials, COV001 and COV002, one of which was a single-blind randomized controlled phase 2/3 trial testing AZD1222 (ChAdOx1 nCoV-19) in healthy adults. For TCRbeta chain sequencing, PBMC samples from trial participants were taken at day 0 and at day 28 after the second dose. The CDR3 regions of human TCRbeta chains were subjected to immunosequencing. The source study handled its data this way. TCRs in the repertoires were matched against a reference library of SARS-CoV-2-specific TCRs that had been generated with the MIRA antigen-specificity platform. Breadth was defined as the fraction of unique TCRs that were SARS-CoV-2-associated. Depth was defined as the fraction of total T cells that were SARS-CoV-2-associated. Using the MIRA data, every spike-specific TCR was mapped to the spike region that the TCR reacted to and assigned to either a CD4 or a CD8 class. Log10-transformed breadth and depth values were compared by one-way ANOVA with Sidak's multiple comparisons tests. What TCRdb holds here is the immuneACCESS table cut down to in-frame rearrangements. Part of the clones is not present; checked against another copy, under half of the missing clones reflect an unresolved V gene, and the others are unexplained. V and J calls and clone size are given by that table; D and trimming were obtained from the DNA. Within this sample are around 99,000 clones, with 87% of them counted one time only. The ten top clones hold approximately 4% of the sample.

This TCR was recovered from an adult in good health. The chain employs TRBV6-5 and TRBJ2-3; the D gene is unclear. The material was peripheral blood, obtained on day 0 of AZD1222 vaccination. The nucleotide sequence is TGTGCCAGCAGAGAGGCCGGGACAGATACGCAGTATTTT. This gives the protein CASREAGTDTQYF.